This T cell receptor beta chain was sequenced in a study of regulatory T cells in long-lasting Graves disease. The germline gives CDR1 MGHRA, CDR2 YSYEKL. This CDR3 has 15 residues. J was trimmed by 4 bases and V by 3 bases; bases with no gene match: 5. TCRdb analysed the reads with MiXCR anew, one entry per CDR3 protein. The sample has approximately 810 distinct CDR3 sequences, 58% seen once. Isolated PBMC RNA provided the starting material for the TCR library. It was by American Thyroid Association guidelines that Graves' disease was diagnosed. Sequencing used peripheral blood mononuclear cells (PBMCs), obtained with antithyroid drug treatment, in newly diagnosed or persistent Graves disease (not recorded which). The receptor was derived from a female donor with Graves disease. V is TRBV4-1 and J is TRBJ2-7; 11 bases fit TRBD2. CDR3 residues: CASSHTSGRPYEQYF. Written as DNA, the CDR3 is TGCGCCAGCAGCCACACTAGCGGGAGACCTTACGAGCAGTACTTC.